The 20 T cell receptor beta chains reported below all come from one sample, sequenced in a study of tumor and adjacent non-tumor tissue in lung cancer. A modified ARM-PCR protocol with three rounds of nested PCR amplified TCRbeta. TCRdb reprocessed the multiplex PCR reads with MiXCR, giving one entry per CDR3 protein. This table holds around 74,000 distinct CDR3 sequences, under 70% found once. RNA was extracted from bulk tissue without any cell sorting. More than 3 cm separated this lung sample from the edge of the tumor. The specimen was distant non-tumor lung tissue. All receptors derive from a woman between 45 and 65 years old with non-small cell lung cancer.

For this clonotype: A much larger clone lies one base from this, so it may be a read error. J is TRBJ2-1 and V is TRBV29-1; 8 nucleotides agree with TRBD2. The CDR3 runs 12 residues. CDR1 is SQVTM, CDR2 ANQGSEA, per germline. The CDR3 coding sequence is TGCAGCCTTGAAGATCTAGCGGGCAGGTGTTTCTTC. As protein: CSLEDLAGRCFF.

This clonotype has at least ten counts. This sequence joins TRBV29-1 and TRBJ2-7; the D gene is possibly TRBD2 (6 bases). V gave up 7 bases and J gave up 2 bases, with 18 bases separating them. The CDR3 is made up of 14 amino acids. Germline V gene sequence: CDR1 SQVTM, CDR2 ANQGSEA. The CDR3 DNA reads TGCAGCGCAACCCTAGCGACGAACCCCTACGAGCAGTACTTC. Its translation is CSATLATNPYEQYF.

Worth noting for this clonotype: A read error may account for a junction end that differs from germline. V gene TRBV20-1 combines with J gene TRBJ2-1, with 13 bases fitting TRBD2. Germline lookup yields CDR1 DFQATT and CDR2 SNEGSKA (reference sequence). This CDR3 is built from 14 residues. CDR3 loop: CSARTSGSYIEQFF. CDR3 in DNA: TGCAGTGCAAGGACTAGCGGGAGTTACATTGAGCAGTTTTTC.

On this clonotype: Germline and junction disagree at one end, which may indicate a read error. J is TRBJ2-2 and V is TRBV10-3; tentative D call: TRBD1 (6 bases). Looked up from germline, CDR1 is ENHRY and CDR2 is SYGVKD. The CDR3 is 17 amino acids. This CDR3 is CAIGETPDRPNTRELFF. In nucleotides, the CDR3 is TGTGCCATCGGTGAAACCCCGGACAGACCGAACACCAGGGAGCTGTTTTTT.

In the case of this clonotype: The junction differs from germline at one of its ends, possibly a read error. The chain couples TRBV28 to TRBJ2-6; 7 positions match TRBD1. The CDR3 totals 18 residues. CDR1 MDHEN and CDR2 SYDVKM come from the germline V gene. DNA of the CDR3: TGTGTCAGCAGTTCCCCGGGACAGAAACGCTCTGGGGCCAACGTCCTGACTTTC. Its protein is CVSSSPGQKRSGANVLTF.

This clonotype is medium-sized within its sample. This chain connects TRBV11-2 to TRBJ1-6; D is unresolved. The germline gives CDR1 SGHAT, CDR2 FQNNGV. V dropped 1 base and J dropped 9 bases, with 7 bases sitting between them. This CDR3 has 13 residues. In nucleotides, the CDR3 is TGTGCCAGCAGCTTAGGGGGTAGTTCACCCCTCCACTTT. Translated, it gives CASSLGGSSPLHF.

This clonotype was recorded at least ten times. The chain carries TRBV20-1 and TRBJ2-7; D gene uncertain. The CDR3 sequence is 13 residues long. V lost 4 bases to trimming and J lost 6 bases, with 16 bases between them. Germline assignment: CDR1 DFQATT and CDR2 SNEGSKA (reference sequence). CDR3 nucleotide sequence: TGCAGTGCTATTACCCCTCAAAGGGCCGAGCAGTACTTC. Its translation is CSAITPQRAEQYF.

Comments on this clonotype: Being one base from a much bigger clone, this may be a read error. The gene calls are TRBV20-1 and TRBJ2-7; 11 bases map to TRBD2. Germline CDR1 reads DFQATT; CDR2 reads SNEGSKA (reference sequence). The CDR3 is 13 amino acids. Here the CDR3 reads CSARASGRYEHYF. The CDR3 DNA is TGCAGTGCTAGGGCTAGCGGGAGGTACGAGCATTACTTC.

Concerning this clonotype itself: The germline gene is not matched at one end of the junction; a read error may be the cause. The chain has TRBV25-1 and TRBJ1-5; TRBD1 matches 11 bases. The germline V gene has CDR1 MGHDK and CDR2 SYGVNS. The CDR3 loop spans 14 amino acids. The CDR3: CASSGTGGNQPLHF. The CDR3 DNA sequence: TGTGCCAGCAGTGGGACAGGGGGCAATCAGCCCCTGCATTTT.

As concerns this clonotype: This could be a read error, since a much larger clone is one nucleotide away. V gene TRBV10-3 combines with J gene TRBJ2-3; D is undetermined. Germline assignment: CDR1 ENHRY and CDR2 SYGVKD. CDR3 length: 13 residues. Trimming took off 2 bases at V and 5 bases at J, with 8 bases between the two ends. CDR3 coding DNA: TGTGCCATCAGTGAGGGGGTGGAAGATACGCAGTATTTT. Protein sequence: CAISEGVEDTQYF.

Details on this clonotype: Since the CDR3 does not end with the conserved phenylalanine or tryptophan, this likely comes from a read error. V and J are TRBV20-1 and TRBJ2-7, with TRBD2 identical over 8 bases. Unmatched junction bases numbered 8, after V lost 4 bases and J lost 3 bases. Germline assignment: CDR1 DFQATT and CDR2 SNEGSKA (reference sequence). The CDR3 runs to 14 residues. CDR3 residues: CSAKGLVVNYEQYI. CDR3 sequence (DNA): TGCAGTGCTAAGGGACTAGTCGTTAACTACGAGCAGTACATC.

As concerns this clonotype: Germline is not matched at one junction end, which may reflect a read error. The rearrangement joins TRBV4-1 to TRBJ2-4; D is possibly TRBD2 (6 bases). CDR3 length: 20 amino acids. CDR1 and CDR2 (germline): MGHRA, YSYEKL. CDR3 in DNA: TGCGCCAGCAGCCAAGAGATGTGGCGGGATGGCTCCTTAGCCAGAAACATTCAGTACTTC. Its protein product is CASSQEMWRDGSLARNIQYF.

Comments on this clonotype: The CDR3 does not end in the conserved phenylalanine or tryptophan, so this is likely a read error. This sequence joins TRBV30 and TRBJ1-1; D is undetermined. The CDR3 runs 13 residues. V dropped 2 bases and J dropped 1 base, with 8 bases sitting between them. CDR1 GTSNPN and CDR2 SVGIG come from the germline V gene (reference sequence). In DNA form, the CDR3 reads TGTGCCTGGAGTTTGCGTTCGAACACTGAAGCTTTCTCT. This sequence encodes CAWSLRSNTEAFS.

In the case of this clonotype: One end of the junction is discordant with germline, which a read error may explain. This CDR3 reads CASSQDQYRMSTGAFF. The CDR3 DNA sequence: TGCGCCAGCAGCCAAGATCAGTACAGGATGAGCACTGGAGCTTTCTTT. The chain is built from TRBV4-1 and TRBJ1-1; D possibly corresponds to TRBD1 (5 bases). The length of the CDR3 is 16 residues. Per the germline V gene, CDR1 is MGHRA and CDR2 is YSYEKL.

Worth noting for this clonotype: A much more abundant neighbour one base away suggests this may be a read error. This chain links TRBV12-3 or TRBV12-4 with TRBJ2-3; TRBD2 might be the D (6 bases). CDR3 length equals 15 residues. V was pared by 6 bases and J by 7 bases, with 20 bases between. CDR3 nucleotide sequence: TGTGCCAGCAGCGCAGATAGCTGGGAGGCATATACGCAGTATTTT. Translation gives CASSADSWEAYTQYF.

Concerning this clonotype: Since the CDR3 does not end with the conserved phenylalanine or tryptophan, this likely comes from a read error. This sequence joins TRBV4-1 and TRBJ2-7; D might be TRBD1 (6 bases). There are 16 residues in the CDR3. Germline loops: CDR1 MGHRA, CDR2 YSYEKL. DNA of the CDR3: TGCGCCAGCAGCCAGGATGACAGGTCTGGCTCCTACGACCAGTACATC. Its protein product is CASSQDDRSGSYDQYI.

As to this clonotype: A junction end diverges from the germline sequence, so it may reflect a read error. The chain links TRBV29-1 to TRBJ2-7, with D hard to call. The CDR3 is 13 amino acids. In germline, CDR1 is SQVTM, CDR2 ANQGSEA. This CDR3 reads CSVVGQNFYEQCF. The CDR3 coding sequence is TGCAGCGTTGTCGGTCAGAACTTCTATGAGCAGTGCTTC.

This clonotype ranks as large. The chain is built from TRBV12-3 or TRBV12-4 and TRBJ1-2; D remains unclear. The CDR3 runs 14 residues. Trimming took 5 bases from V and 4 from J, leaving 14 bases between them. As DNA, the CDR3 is TGTGCCAGCAGTATGCAGGAGCGTGGCTATGGCTACACCTTC. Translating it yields CASSMQERGYGYTF.

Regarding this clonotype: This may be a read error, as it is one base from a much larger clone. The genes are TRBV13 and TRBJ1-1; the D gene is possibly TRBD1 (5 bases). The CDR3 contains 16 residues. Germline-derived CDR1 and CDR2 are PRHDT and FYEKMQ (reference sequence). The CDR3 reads CTSSLSEGRRNTEAFF. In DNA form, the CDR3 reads TGTACCAGCAGCTTGAGCGAGGGACGGCGGAACACTGAAGCTTTCTTT.

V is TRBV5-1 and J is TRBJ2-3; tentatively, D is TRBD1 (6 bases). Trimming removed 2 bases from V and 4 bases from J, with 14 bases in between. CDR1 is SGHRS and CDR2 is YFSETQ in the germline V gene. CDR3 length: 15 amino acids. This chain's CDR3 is CASSFYEQGPDTQYF. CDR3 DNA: TGCGCCAGCAGCTTTTACGAACAGGGCCCAGATACGCAGTATTTT.